The sequence of this T cell receptor beta chain was determined in a study of molecular identifiers for immune sequencing clone quantification. The germline V gene encodes CDR1 MNHEY and CDR2 SVGEGT. CDR3 length: 14 residues. Trimming took off 8 bases at V and 4 bases at J, with 15 bases between the two ends. Points on this clonotype: The antigen is not known.

MiXCR, applied by TCRdb to the PCR reads, yields one record per CDR3 protein. The sample holds under 800,000 distinct CDR3 sequences; around 25% are singletons and the top ten take about 0.8%. Findings and limits, study-wide: Because of identical TCR molecules sharing a barcode, sizes of highly expanded clones could be underestimated.

The receptor comes from a human donor in good health. Some libraries in this study had Jurkat cell RNA spiked in. The sequenced sample consisted of naive CD8+ T cells from blood, with Jurkat cell RNA spiked in. Subset here: FACS-sorted CD8+CD4-CCR7+CD45RA+ naive T cells. V is TRBV6-2 or TRBV6-3 and J is TRBJ1-5; D is unresolved. Written as DNA, the CDR3 is TGTGCCAGCCGTTGGCGGGAGAAAAATCAGCCCCAGCATTTT. Amino acids: CASRWREKNQPQHF.